This TCR beta chain was sequenced during a study of T cells in tuberculosis. Latent tuberculosis screening used tuberculin skin test and IGRA at entry. Germline CDR1 MNHEY, CDR2 SVGAGI. V dropped 6 bases and J dropped 8; count of bases not matched to a gene: 12. The CDR3 is 15 amino acids. Repertoires were generated with immunoSEQ multiplex PCR, while TCRdb's copy carries only in-frame clones and drops some. Of 30,000 to 45,000 clones in the sample, 85% to 95% were seen once. V usage is TRBV6-5 and J usage is TRBJ1-4; the match to TRBD1 covers 7 bases. The receptor comes from a donor between 10 and 35 years old with latent tuberculosis or without tuberculosis infection. Some clones in this sample may be carry-over from other donors' samples. The sample was PBMCs. In DNA form, the CDR3 reads TGTGCCAGCAGATCAAGCCCAGGGGGTAGCGAAAAACTGTTTTTT. It translates to CASRSSPGGSEKLFF.